A selection of T cell receptor beta chains follows, all from one sample in a study of T-cell reconstitution after alpha-beta-depleted transplantation in children. TCRdb called the PCR reads again in MiXCR, with one record for every CDR3 protein. The profile covers about 210,000 distinct CDR3 sequences, with roughly 18% appearing a single time and 35% to 50% taken by the ten largest. The source material was PBMCs, mostly from graft donor cells, sampled 360 days after TCRalphabeta/CD19-depleted stem cell transplant. The receptors come from a male patient between 2 and 10 years old who had a stem cell transplant for acute lymphoblastic leukemia, so the T cells may come from the graft donor. The CDR3 runs from the conserved cysteine through the conserved F or W. Fields, in order: D gene, V gene, clone size, J gene, CDR3 DNA, CDR3 protein. The D gene is left open where the match is weak. Not all rows give a size; the values are once, few, many and, for expanded clones, a class.

D: TRBD1; V: TRBV5-1; size: .; J: TRBJ2-4; DNA: TGCGCCAGCAGCTTCACCGGGACAGGGGATAAAAACATTCAGTACTTC; CDR3: CASSFTGTGDKNIQYF
D: .; V: TRBV28; size: few; J: TRBJ2-3; DNA: TGTGCCAGCCGTCGACTACTTCCTAGCACAGATACGCAGTATTTT; CDR3: CASRRLLPSTDTQYF
D: .; V: TRBV10-3; size: .; J: TRBJ2-2; DNA: TGTGCCATCAGTGACCCGAGACAACATGGGGAGCTGTTTTTT; CDR3: CAISDPRQHGELFF
D: TRBD1; V: TRBV5-5; size: few; J: TRBJ2-7; DNA: TGTGCCAGCAGCTCGATCGGGACAGGGGACGAGCAGTACTTC; CDR3: CASSSIGTGDEQYF
D: .; V: TRBV5-1; size: .; J: TRBJ2-5; DNA: TGCGCCAGCAGCTTGAGGGACCCGGGCCTCCAAGAGACCCAGTACTTC; CDR3: CASSLRDPGLQETQYF
D: TRBD2; V: TRBV10-3; size: .; J: TRBJ2-5; DNA: TGTGCCATCAGAGCGGGACGGCGGGCCCAAGAGACCCAGTACTTC; CDR3: CAIRAGRRAQETQYF
D: TRBD1; V: TRBV11-3; size: many; J: TRBJ2-5; DNA: TGTGCCAGCAGCTTAGTTGCGGGACAGGAATTGGGTGGAGAGACCCAGTACTTC; CDR3: CASSLVAGQELGGETQYF
D: .; V: TRBV5-1; size: .; J: TRBJ2-7; DNA: TGCGCCAGCAGCTTGGTGTCCAGGGCCGCCTACGAGCAGTACTTC; CDR3: CASSLVSRAAYEQYF
D: .; V: TRBV25-1; size: .; J: TRBJ2-7; DNA: TGTGCCAGCAGTGACCCCCGCCAGGGGGGTACCTACGAGCAGTACTTC; CDR3: CASSDPRQGGTYEQYF
D: .; V: TRBV7-8; size: .; J: TRBJ2-2; DNA: TGTGCCAGCAGCGGGCCGCCTGAGTCGAACACCGGGGAGCTGTTTTTT; CDR3: CASSGPPESNTGELFF
D: TRBD2; V: TRBV11-2; size: .; J: TRBJ2-3; DNA: TGTGCCAGCAGCCCCCGTCAAGGGGGTAGCGGGGGAGCCGGTTATACGCAGTATTTT; CDR3: CASSPRQGGSGGAGYTQYF
D: .; V: TRBV5-5; size: many; J: TRBJ1-5; DNA: TGTGCCAGCAGCGTCAGGGACGGAATGCGGCCCCAGCATTTT; CDR3: CASSVRDGMRPQHF
D: TRBD2; V: TRBV7-9; size: .; J: TRBJ2-3; DNA: TGTGCCAGCAGCCAAACTAGCGGGACAGATACGCAGTATTTT; CDR3: CASSQTSGTDTQYF
D: .; V: TRBV5-5; size: .; J: TRBJ2-7; DNA: TGTGCCAGCAGCTTGGAGGGGGGGATATACGAGCAGTACTTC; CDR3: CASSLEGGIYEQYF
D: .; V: TRBV12-3/TRBV12-4; size: few; J: TRBJ2-1; DNA: TGTGCCAGCAGTTTTTGGCCCTACAATGAGCAGTTCTTC; CDR3: CASSFWPYNEQFF
D: TRBD2; V: TRBV7-2; size: .; J: TRBJ2-1; DNA: TGTGCCAGCATCCGGCGGGAGGGGAGCAATGAGCAGTTCTTC; CDR3: CASIRREGSNEQFF
D: .; V: TRBV15; size: few; J: TRBJ2-4; DNA: TGTGCCACCAGCAGAAAACGAGATGACGACGCCTTAGCCAAAAACATTCAGTACTTC; CDR3: CATSRKRDDDALAKNIQYF
D: TRBD1; V: TRBV7-9; size: .; J: TRBJ2-7; DNA: TGTGCCAGCAGCCCGAAGCCGGGACAGGGGGCTACTGAGCAGTACTTC; CDR3: CASSPKPGQGATEQYF
D: .; V: TRBV5-1; size: .; J: TRBJ1-1; DNA: TGCGCCAGCAGCTTGGAACTCCCGAACACTGAAGCTTTCTTT; CDR3: CASSLELPNTEAFF
D: .; V: TRBV6-2/TRBV6-3; size: .; J: TRBJ1-1; DNA: TGTGCCAGCAGTTTCAGGGCGAACACTGAAGCTTTCTTT; CDR3: CASSFRANTEAFF
D: .; V: TRBV6-2/TRBV6-3; size: few; J: TRBJ1-5; DNA: TGTGCCAGCAGTTACTCCGATCAGCCCCAGCATTTT; CDR3: CASSYSDQPQHF
D: .; V: TRBV7-9; size: few; J: TRBJ2-1; DNA: TGTGCCAGCAGTTATATACAGAGCAATGAGCAGTTCTTC; CDR3: CASSYIQSNEQFF
D: TRBD2; V: TRBV12-3/TRBV12-4; size: few; J: TRBJ2-7; DNA: TGTGCCAGCAGTACGCCAGCGGGAAGCTCCTACGAGCAGTACTTC; CDR3: CASSTPAGSSYEQYF
D: .; V: TRBV20-1; size: many; J: TRBJ2-3; DNA: TGCAGTGCTAGTTCCGGGGGCCCAACAGATACGCAGTATTTT; CDR3: CSASSGGPTDTQYF
D: TRBD1; V: TRBV29-1; size: few; J: TRBJ1-2; DNA: TGCAGCGCCAAGGACAGGGCTAACGCCCTCTATGGCTACACCTTC; CDR3: CSAKDRANALYGYTF
D: .; V: TRBV5-1; size: .; J: TRBJ2-3; DNA: TGCGCCAGCAGTACCTTTCCTGGAGATACGCAGTATTTT; CDR3: CASSTFPGDTQYF
D: .; V: TRBV14; size: .; J: TRBJ2-6; DNA: TGTGCCAGCAGCCACGCAGTTAGGGCCAGCTCTGGGGCCAACGTCCTGACTTTC; CDR3: CASSHAVRASSGANVLTF
D: .; V: TRBV14; size: few; J: TRBJ2-7; DNA: TGTGCCAGCAGCCAAGACGAGGGTTACGAGCAGTACTTC; CDR3: CASSQDEGYEQYF
D: .; V: TRBV24-1; size: many; J: TRBJ2-1; DNA: TGTGCCACCAGTGGCGGGGATGAGCAGTTCTTC; CDR3: CATSGGDEQFF
D: .; V: TRBV10-3; size: .; J: TRBJ2-5; DNA: TGTGCCATCAGGGGAACGGCCCGATCTCCTGCGACTGAAGAGACCCAGTACTTC; CDR3: CAIRGTARSPATEETQYF
D: TRBD1; V: TRBV5-5; size: few; J: TRBJ1-3; DNA: TGTGCCAGCAGCACGAGGACAGGGGGAGTAGGAAACACCATATATTTT; CDR3: CASSTRTGGVGNTIYF
D: TRBD2; V: TRBV20-1; size: .; J: TRBJ2-1; DNA: TGCAGTGTACCCCGGCCCGGGGGGGAGCAGTTCTTC; CDR3: CSVPRPGGEQFF
D: .; V: TRBV12-3/TRBV12-4; size: many; J: TRBJ2-5; DNA: TGTGCCAGCAGTTCGTCACGTGGGACCCAGTACTTC; CDR3: CASSSSRGTQYF
D: .; V: TRBV29-1; size: few; J: TRBJ1-1; DNA: TGCAGCGTTTTGTCTCGGCTAAGCGCTGAAGCTTTCTTT; CDR3: CSVLSRLSAEAFF
D: .; V: TRBV5-6; size: few; J: TRBJ1-1; DNA: TGTGCCAGCAGCGTAAGACGGGGGGACACTGAAGCTTTCTTT; CDR3: CASSVRRGDTEAFF
D: TRBD1; V: TRBV11-2; size: few; J: TRBJ2-1; DNA: TGTGCCACCTCCTCCGGACAGGCGTCCTACAATGAGCAGTTCTTC; CDR3: CATSSGQASYNEQFF
D: TRBD1; V: TRBV7-8; size: .; J: TRBJ1-2; DNA: TGTGCCAGCAGCCCTGGGGACAGAGACTATGGCTACACCTTC; CDR3: CASSPGDRDYGYTF
D: .; V: TRBV20-1; size: .; J: TRBJ1-1; DNA: TGCAGTGCCAGGTCAGGGTCGGGGTTCACTGAAGCTTTCTTT; CDR3: CSARSGSGFTEAFF
D: TRBD2; V: TRBV12-3/TRBV12-4; size: .; J: TRBJ2-1; DNA: TGTGCCAGTTCCCCGGGGGGGGGCTTCAGTGAGCAGTTCTTC; CDR3: CASSPGGGFSEQFF
D: .; V: TRBV20-1; size: .; J: TRBJ1-4; DNA: TGCAGTGTTCATTCAGGACGATATGAAAAACTGTTTTTT; CDR3: CSVHSGRYEKLFF
D: TRBD1; V: TRBV29-1; size: few; J: TRBJ2-7; DNA: TGCAGCGGCTTCGGGACAGTTCCCTACGAGCAGTACTTC; CDR3: CSGFGTVPYEQYF
D: .; V: TRBV20-1; size: few; J: TRBJ2-2; DNA: TGCAGTGCTAGACCCTCGAACGGGGAGCTGTTTTTT; CDR3: CSARPSNGELFF
D: .; V: TRBV18; size: few; J: TRBJ2-3; DNA: TGTGCCAGCTCACCACCGGGCAGGGATACAGATACGCAGTATTTT; CDR3: CASSPPGRDTDTQYF
D: .; V: TRBV4-2; size: few; J: TRBJ1-2; DNA: TGTGCCAGCAGCCAAGAGTATAGGGCTCTTAACTATGGCTACACCTTC; CDR3: CASSQEYRALNYGYTF